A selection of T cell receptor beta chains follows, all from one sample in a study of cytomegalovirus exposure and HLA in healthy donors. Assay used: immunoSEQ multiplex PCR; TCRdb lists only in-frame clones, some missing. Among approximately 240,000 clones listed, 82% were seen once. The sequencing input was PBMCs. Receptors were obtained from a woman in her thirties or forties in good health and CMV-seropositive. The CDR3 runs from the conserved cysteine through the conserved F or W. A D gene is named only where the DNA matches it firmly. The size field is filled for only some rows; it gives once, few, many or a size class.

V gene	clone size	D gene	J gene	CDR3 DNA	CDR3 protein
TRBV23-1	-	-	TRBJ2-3	TGCGCCAGCAGTCAATCCCGGACATCCCGTAGCACAGATACGCAGTATTTT	CASSQSRTSRSTDTQYF
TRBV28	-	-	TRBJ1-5	TGTGCCAGCAGTTCCTGGGGGCAGGGCCAGCAGCCCCAGCATTTT	CASSSWGQGQQPQHF
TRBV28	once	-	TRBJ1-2	TGTGCCAGCAGTTTGGGAGATTATGGCTACACCTTC	CASSLGDYGYTF
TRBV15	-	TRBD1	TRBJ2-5	TGTGCCACCAGCAGAGGGACAGGTGAAGAGACCCAGTACTTC	CATSRGTGEETQYF
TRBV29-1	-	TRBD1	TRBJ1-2	TGCAGCGTCCAAGGGGACAGGGGTGACTATGGCTACACCTTC	CSVQGDRGDYGYTF
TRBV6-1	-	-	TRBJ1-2	TGTGCCAGCAGTGTGGCCCCGGGGGGTGGCTATGGCTACACCTTC	CASSVAPGGGYGYTF
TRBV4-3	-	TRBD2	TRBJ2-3	TGCGCCAGCAGCCAGAAAGGACTAGCGGGAGAGAGGGATACGCAGTATTTT	CASSQKGLAGERDTQYF
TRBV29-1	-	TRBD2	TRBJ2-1	TGCAGCGTTGGGATGACTAGCGGAGGGGATGAGCAGTTCTTC	CSVGMTSGGDEQFF
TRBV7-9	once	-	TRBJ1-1	TGTTCCAGCAGCCCAGGCGGACGGGGGAACACTGAAGCTTTCTTT	CSSSPGGRGNTEAFF
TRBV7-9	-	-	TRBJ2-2	TGTGCCGCTCGTGGGGCCTCCTTGGACACCGGGGAGCTGTTTTTT	CAARGASLDTGELFF
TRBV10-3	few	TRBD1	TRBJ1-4	TGTGCCATTTGGGGGGACAGGGGAGTTCAAAATGAAAAACTGTTTTTT	CAIWGDRGVQNEKLFF
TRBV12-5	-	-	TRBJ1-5	TGTGCTAGTGGTTTGAGGTCTGAGGCCCAGCATTTT	CASGLRSEAQHF
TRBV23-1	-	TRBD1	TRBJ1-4	TGCGCCAGCAGTCAACTGGACAGGACCGTGACTAATGAAAAACTGTTTTTT	CASSQLDRTVTNEKLFF
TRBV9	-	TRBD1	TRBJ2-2	TGTGCCAGCAGCGCGACAGGGCCCAACACCGGGGAGCTGTCTTTT	CASSATGPNTGELSF
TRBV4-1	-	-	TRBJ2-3	TGCGCCAGCAGCCAACACGGGGGGCCAGGAGATACGCAGTATTTT	CASSQHGGPGDTQYF
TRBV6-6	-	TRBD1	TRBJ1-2	TGTGCCAGCAGTCCGGACAGGGCCTATGGCTACACCTTC	CASSPDRAYGYTF
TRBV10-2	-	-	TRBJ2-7	TGCGCCAGCAGTGAGTCCACCAGGGTTGGGCAGTACTTC	CASSESTRVGQYF
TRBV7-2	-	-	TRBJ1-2	TGTGCCAGCAGCTTAGCTAACAGCTATGGCTACACCTTC	CASSLANSYGYTF
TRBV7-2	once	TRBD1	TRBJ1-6	TGTGCCAGCAGCGTCAACGCCGGGACAGCTAATTCACCCCTCCACTTT	CASSVNAGTANSPLHF
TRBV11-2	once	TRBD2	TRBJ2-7	TGTGCCAGCAGCTCACCAAAGACTAGCGGGGGGGCGTACGAGCAGTACTTC	CASSSPKTSGGAYEQYF
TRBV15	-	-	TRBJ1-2	TGTGCCACCAGCAGAGATCGGGGGGCTCTGAGCTATGGCTACACCTTC	CATSRDRGALSYGYTF
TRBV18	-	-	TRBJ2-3	TGTGCCAGCTCACCTTATGGACGGTTAAGGTCGGGAGCGGATACGCAGTATTTT	CASSPYGRLRSGADTQYF
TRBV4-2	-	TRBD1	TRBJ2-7	TGTGCCAGCAGCCAAGGTGGGACAGGGGTCTGGGAGCAGTACTTC	CASSQGGTGVWEQYF
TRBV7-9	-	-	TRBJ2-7	TGTGCCAGCAGCTTAGGCGTACAGAGCTCCTACGAGCAGTACTTC	CASSLGVQSSYEQYF
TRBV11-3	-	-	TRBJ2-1	TGTGCCAGCACCTTCATCCGAGGACAGTACAATGAGCAGTTCTTC	CASTFIRGQYNEQFF
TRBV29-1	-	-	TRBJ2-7	TGCAGCGTTGAACGACGGGTAATCGGAAGGGGCTACGAGCAGTACTTC	CSVERRVIGRGYEQYF
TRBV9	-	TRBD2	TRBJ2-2	TGTGCCAGCAGGGGTAGCGGGAGGGGGACCGGGGAGCTGTTTTTT	CASRGSGRGTGELFF
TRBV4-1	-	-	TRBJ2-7	TGCGCCAGCAGCCAAGAGTGGGGGTTGCGGGATCAGTCCTACGAGCAGTACTTC	CASSQEWGLRDQSYEQYF
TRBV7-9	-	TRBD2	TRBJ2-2	TGTTCCAGCAGTCGAATCGGGGGGTTGAACACCGGGGAGCTGTTTTTT	CSSSRIGGLNTGELFF
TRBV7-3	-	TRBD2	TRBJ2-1	TGTGCCAGCAGCCTGACTAGCGGGGGGCCACACAATGAGCAGTTCTTC	CASSLTSGGPHNEQFF
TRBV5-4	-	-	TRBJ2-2	TGTGCCAGCAGCCTGGATCCGGGATCCACCGGGGAGCTGTTTTTT	CASSLDPGSTGELFF
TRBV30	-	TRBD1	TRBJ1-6	TGTGCCTGGGGGACAGGGGAAGGATCACCCCTCCACTTT	CAWGTGEGSPLHF
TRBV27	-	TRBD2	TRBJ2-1	TGTGCCAGCAGTGGGACTAGAGCTACTGAGCAGTTCTTC	CASSGTRATEQFF
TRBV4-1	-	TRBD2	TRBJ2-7	TGCGCCAGCAGCCAACGTTACACTAGCGGGACCTACGAGCAGTACTTC	CASSQRYTSGTYEQYF
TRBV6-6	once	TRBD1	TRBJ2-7	TGTGCCAGCAGTGCAGGGGGCCTCGACGAGCAGTACTTC	CASSAGGLDEQYF
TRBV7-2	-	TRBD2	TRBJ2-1	TGTGCCAGCAGCTTCACTAGCGGGAGTTGGGGTGAGCAGTTCTTC	CASSFTSGSWGEQFF